This T cell receptor beta chain was retrieved from a study of T cells in Graves' hyperthyroidism and ophthalmopathy. About the study: Once the initial diagnosis was made, peripheral blood was obtained before any treatment.

A few counts support this clonotype. The CDR3 spans 17 residues. J was trimmed by 0 bases and V by 4 bases; bases with no gene match: 6. Per the germline V gene, CDR1 is MGHRA and CDR2 is YSYEKL. Hyperthyroidism patients were newly diagnosed, had disease duration under 2 months, and were aged 18 to 65 years. Thyroid ultrasound, orbital computed tomography, clinical symptoms, and serum thyroxine and TRAb underpinned diagnoses. Extraction of PBMCs used roughly 10 ml of fresh peripheral blood. Amplification of TCR beta CDR3 regions was performed using RNA transcripts as template. First-round RT-PCR targeting the TCR CDR3 was performed with the HTBI primer set. TCRdb independently ran MiXCR on the multiplex PCR reads; one entry per CDR3 protein. In the table there are 550,000 to 850,000 distinct CDR3 sequences, 15% to 20% of which are singletons.

What was sequenced was blood. The rearrangement uses TRBV4-1 and TRBJ2-2, with 9 bases aligning to TRBD2. This receptor was obtained from a woman aged 45-65 years with Graves' hyperthyroidism that later progressed to Graves' ophthalmopathy. CDR3 DNA: TGCGCCAGCAGCCCACTTAGCGGGGGCGCGAACACCGGGGAGCTGTTTTTT. Its translation: CASSPLSGGANTGELFF.